The rows below give T cell receptor beta chains drawn from one sample of a study of PD-L1 blockade in urothelial cancer. TCRdb keeps only in-frame clones here, not all; method: immunoSEQ multiplex PCR. The sample contains approximately 110,000 clones, about 85% of which appear only once. Sequencing was performed on PBMCs, taken around atezolizumab (anti-PD-L1) treatment. The receptors come from a man over 45 with urothelial cancer. The CDR3 runs from the conserved cysteine through the conserved F or W. D genes are given only for firm matches. Clone size is not always given. Where it is, it says once, few, many or a class for expanded clones.

V	size	J	length	D	CDR3	DNA
TRBV6-6	-	TRBJ2-5	15	TRBD2	CASSPAGTSRETQYF	TGTGCCAGCAGTCCCGCCGGGACTAGCAGGGAGACCCAGTACTTC
TRBV15	-	TRBJ1-5	15	TRBD1	CATSREQGAIDPQHF	TGTGCCACCAGCAGAGAACAGGGGGCGATCGATCCCCAGCATTTT
TRBV7-3	-	TRBJ2-1	13	-	CASSPGGGGEQFF	TGTGCCAGCAGCCCCGGAGGGGGCGGCGAGCAGTTCTTC
TRBV11-2	-	TRBJ2-7	15	TRBD1	CASSPWTGEPSEQYF	TGTGCCAGCAGCCCATGGACAGGAGAGCCCTCAGAGCAGTACTTC
TRBV2	-	TRBJ2-3	16	TRBD2	CASRDGGLAGVDTQYF	TGTGCCAGCAGAGACGGTGGACTAGCGGGAGTTGATACGCAGTATTTT
TRBV7-6	-	TRBJ2-7	16	-	CASSLAGGGIGSEQYF	TGTGCCAGCAGCTTAGCAGGCGGCGGGATCGGGAGCGAGCAGTACTTC
TRBV6-4	-	TRBJ1-2	15	-	CARVPSPGKSYGYTF	TGTGCCAGGGTCCCGTCTCCCGGGAAAAGCTATGGCTACACCTTC
TRBV9	many	TRBJ2-1	16	-	CASSVASDSSYNEQFF	TGTGCCAGCAGCGTAGCTAGCGACTCCTCCTACAATGAGCAGTTCTTC
TRBV11-3	-	TRBJ2-1	15	TRBD2	CASSVGLAGRDEQFF	TGTGCCAGCAGCGTGGGACTAGCGGGAAGGGATGAGCAGTTCTTC
TRBV19	many	TRBJ2-7	14	TRBD2	CASSHSGSEYEQYF	TGTGCCAGTAGTCACAGCGGGAGTGAATACGAGCAGTACTTC
TRBV10-3	-	TRBJ1-2	12	TRBD1	CAIKTGAGGYTF	TGTGCCATAAAGACAGGGGCGGGAGGCTACACCTTC
TRBV2	-	TRBJ2-3	15	TRBD1	CASRGTGVRTDTQYF	TGTGCCAGCAGAGGTACAGGGGTCCGCACAGATACGCAGTATTTT
TRBV18	-	TRBJ1-1	14	-	CASSPQDSNTEAFF	TGTGCCAGCTCACCCCAGGACAGCAACACTGAAGCTTTCTTT
TRBV7-8	-	TRBJ1-2	14	-	CASTISDTRYGYTF	TGTGCCAGCACCATTTCGGACACACGGTATGGCTACACCTTC
TRBV30	once	TRBJ2-7	15	TRBD1	CAWTIGQGAAYEQYF	TGTGCCTGGACCATTGGACAGGGGGCTGCCTACGAGCAGTACTTC
TRBV5-4	-	TRBJ1-5	13	-	CASSLGAGQPQHF	TGTGCCAGCAGCTTGGGCGCGGGCCAGCCCCAGCATTTT
TRBV28	-	TRBJ1-4	17	-	CASSLPGAIATNEKLFF	TGTGCCAGCAGTTTGCCAGGGGCTATTGCAACTAATGAAAAACTGTTTTTT
TRBV18	-	TRBJ2-2	12	-	CASSFITGELFF	TGTGCCAGCTCATTCATCACCGGGGAGCTGTTTTTT
TRBV28	-	TRBJ1-2	17	TRBD1	CASSSLQGTGVNYGYTF	TGTGCCAGCAGTTCCCTCCAAGGTACAGGGGTCAACTATGGCTACACCTTC
TRBV9	once	TRBJ2-1	17	-	CASSTGGAGSGKWRQFF	TGTGCCAGCAGCACAGGGGGGGCAGGGTCGGGAAAGTGGAGGCAGTTCTTC
TRBV7-9	-	TRBJ2-3	18	TRBD1	CASSRQGRSKEHTDTQYF	TGTGCCAGCAGCCGACAGGGGAGGAGTAAGGAGCACACAGATACGCAGTATTTT
TRBV30	-	TRBJ1-1	11	-	CAWSPGIEAFF	TGTGCCTGGAGTCCGGGAATTGAAGCTTTCTTT
TRBV6-1	-	TRBJ2-2	15	-	CASSEAAGRTGELFF	TGTGCCAGCAGTGAAGCGGCAGGCAGAACCGGGGAGCTGTTTTTT
TRBV29-1	-	TRBJ2-3	12	TRBD2	CSVEGLGVTQYF	TGCAGCGTTGAGGGACTAGGGGTTACGCAGTATTTT
TRBV7-3	-	TRBJ2-1	13	-	CASSSTLANEQFF	TGTGCCAGCAGCTCCACCCTAGCGAATGAGCAGTTCTTC
TRBV6-1	-	TRBJ2-7	13	-	CASSEASTYEQYF	TGTGCCAGCAGTGAAGCGAGCACCTACGAGCAGTACTTC
TRBV25-1	-	TRBJ2-3	15	-	CASSDVSGYTDTQYF	TGTGCCAGCAGTGATGTTTCGGGTTACACAGATACGCAGTATTTT